This record concerns one T cell receptor (beta chain) sequence. V shed 10 bases and J shed 3 bases, with 18 bases lying between them. The CDR3 loop spans 14 amino acids. Germline-derived CDR1 and CDR2 are MNHNS and SASEGT. Repertoires were generated with immunoSEQ multiplex PCR, while TCRdb's copy carries only in-frame clones and drops some. The table shows about 73,000 clones, with 90% occurring only once. This record comes from a study of technical replicates of blood from a few donors. The sequencing input was PBMCs. The TCR originated in a human donor in good health. Some clones in this sample may be carry-over from other donors' samples. The chain has TRBV6-1 and TRBJ2-5; D might be TRBD2 (5 bases). CDR3 bases: TGTGCCACCTCTATGGAGGTGGTAGAAGAGACCCAGTACTTC. Protein: CATSMEVVEETQYF.